This T cell receptor (beta chain) was recovered during a study of blood T cell repertoires in COVID-19. Repertoires were generated with immunoSEQ multiplex PCR, while TCRdb's copy carries only in-frame clones and drops some. The sample lists some 170,000 clones; around 76% were seen once. The sequence was collected from a woman in her 70s with acute or convalescent COVID-19. The sample was peripheral blood.

CDR3 amino acids: CASSVGARLAGNEQFF. CDR3 nucleotides: TGTGCCAGCAGCGTAGGAGCCCGACTAGCGGGGAACGAGCAGTTCTTC. The chain combines TRBV9 with TRBJ2-1, with 11 bases matching TRBD2. This CDR3 region has 16 residues. Germline V gene lookup returns CDR1 SGDLS and CDR2 YYNGEE. Germline trimming cut 0 bases from V and 10 bases from J; bases unmatched to any gene: 9. Looking up the rest from reference TRBV9 and TRBJ2-1 gives the full variable domain: DSGVTQTPKHLITATGQRVTLRCSPRSGDLSVYWYQQSLDQGLQFLIQYYNGEERAKGNILERFSAQQFPDLHSELNLSSLELGDSALYFCASSVGARLAGNEQFFGPGTRLTVL.